The entry below gives a single T cell receptor (beta chain) sequence along with its context. Its antigen specificity is not known. One base away there is no much larger clone; base qualities are not given. The data were obtained in a study of control samples from healthy donors and cancer patients (dated by TCRdb to the early 2020s). Library generation was performed with the immunoSEQ multiplex PCR assay. The source is immuneACCESS, and TCRdb retained only in-frame sequences with V and J called. Part of the clones is not carried over; for the studies checked, unresolved V genes explain less than half of this, and the remainder is unexplained. The sample records around 77,000 clones, around 92% of which are singletons. The top ten clonotypes cover nearly 6% of the sample. CDR3 length: 13 amino acids, cysteine to phenylalanine. The only DNA kept is the CDR3, 39 bases in frame from the first base. V is shortened by 5 bases, J by 2 bases, and the region joining them spans 9 bases. CDR1 and CDR2 are read off the germline V gene (reference sequence) as SEHNR and FQNEAQ.

This chain joins TRBV7-9 to TRBJ2-5; the D gene assignment is ambiguous. The sample comprised blood. The clonotype was recovered from a woman aged 60-75 years in good health. The base sequence is TGTGCCAGCAGCCGTGACTGGCAAGAGACCCAGTACTTC. Its translation is CASSRDWQETQYF.